A single T cell receptor beta chain is shown here with its context. Its recognized antigen is unknown. No quality values exist for individual bases; no much larger clone is one base distant. From a lookup of the germline V gene, CDR1 and CDR2 are MNHNS and SASEGT. Including the terminal cysteine and phenylalanine, the CDR3 comprises 15 residues. Kept here is only the CDR3 DNA, which spans 45 bases and is read in frame from base 1. Ends trimmed: V by 7 bases, J by 0 bases; bases unmatched to a gene: 6. This record comes from a study of T-cell memory formation after mild COVID-19 (dated by TCRdb to about 2021). Background for the entire study: Most TCR sequence clusters were specific to one of the two donors. The cohort was made up of two young adult volunteers, one female and one male, who were previously healthy. Longitudinal TCRalpha and TCRbeta repertoire sequencing tracked T-cell clones expanding and contracting after mild COVID-19 in a couple of donors. What the study reported, not specific to this receptor: SARS-CoV-2 specificity was not confirmed for the second-wave clones peaking on day 37. Some responding clones were detected in pre-infection memory, suggesting pre-existing cross-reactive memory T cells joined the SARS-CoV-2 response. The study covered only a couple of mild cases, and larger cohorts including severe cases with pre-infection samples were considered necessary. Clones that contracted from day 15 to 85 showed balanced CD4/CD8 phenotypes, whereas a second wave of clones that expanded from day 15 to 37 leaned towards CD4+. Contracting CD4+ clones appeared mostly in the CM and EM memory subsets, whereas CD8+ clones were enriched in EMRA.

Ficoll-Paque density gradient centrifugation was used to isolate PBMCs. Sequencing instrument: Illumina NovaSeq 6000. TCRalpha and TCRbeta cDNA libraries were constructed by 5'RACE with constant-segment primers, with sample barcodes and unique molecular identifiers being introduced. Trizol reagent was used to extract RNA from every sample. Library amplification was performed in two PCR steps, and a second sample barcode and Illumina TruSeq adapters were introduced in the second step. Sequencing of the libraries was done on an Illumina NovaSeq, producing 2 x 150 bp paired-end reads. In the authors' own workflow: Reads were demultiplexed and collapsed into UMI-guided consensus sequences with migec v1.2.7. With mixcr v2.1.11, UMI consensuses were aligned to TRA and TRB V and J templates and assembled into clonotypes. A clonotype was counted as expanded or contracted only if both edgeR and NoisET called the change significant, with noise models trained on biological replicates. For edgeR calls, a false discovery rate-adjusted p below 0.01 and a log2 fold-change threshold of 1 were applied. As an exploratory analysis of dynamics, max-normalized trajectories of the 1000 most abundant clonotypes were examined with PCA combined with hierarchical clustering. The CD4 or CD8 phenotype of responding clones was assigned using the separately sequenced CD4+ and CD8+ repertoires. The public reads were reanalyzed by TCRdb: fastp trimming at Q25, MiXCR alignment, in-frame beta chains only. CDR3 protein duplicates are merged, each entry listing the most common genes and DNA. None of the V and J calls come from the authors' own analysis; TCRdb made them. The sample profile shows a few hundred thousand distinct CDR3 sequences; 20% of them were found once. Over 20% of the sample rests with the top ten.

The rearrangement combines TRBV6-1 with TRBJ2-3, with 8 junctional bases fitting TRBD2. This receptor was taken from a man between 18 and 29 years old who had mild COVID-19 (a few samples of this study predate the infection). The sample titles of this study are shuffled in the database, so cell type and time point are left out; the donor was told from shared clones. Material for sequencing was PBMCs or a T cell subset sorted from them (not recorded which). The DNA sequence is given as TGTGCCAGCAAGCAACTAGCGGCTAGCACAGATACGCAGTATTTT. It translates as CASKQLAASTDTQYF.